This T cell receptor (beta chain) was recovered during a study of technical replicates of blood from four donors. The method was immunoSEQ multiplex PCR; TCRdb's version includes in-frame clones alone and lacks a portion of them. This table has tens of thousands of clones, approximately 90% appearing once. This CDR3 has 15 amino acids. J lost 5 bases, V lost 3 bases, and 7 bases had no gene match. Germline assignment: CDR1 MNHNS and CDR2 SASEGT. The sample consisted of PBMCs. This chain uses TRBV6-1 with TRBJ1-1; TRBD1 aligns across 9 bases. The origin of this receptor is a human donor in good health. Some clones in this sample may be carry-over from other donors' samples. CDR3 nucleotide sequence: TGTGCCAGCAGTGAGGTCGCCGGGACAGGGACTGAAGCTTTCTTT. Translating it yields CASSEVAGTGTEAFF.